Following are 18 T cell receptor beta chains from one sample sequenced in a study of blood T cell repertoires in COVID-19. TCRdb keeps only in-frame clones here, not all; method: immunoSEQ multiplex PCR. The sample has more than 95,000 clones; around 84% are singletons. Sequencing used peripheral blood. Source of these receptors: a man between 60 and 70 years old with acute or convalescent COVID-19.

The rearrangement links TRBV5-1 to TRBJ2-6, with 8 nucleotides matching TRBD1. J was trimmed by 1 base and V by 1 base; bases with no gene match: 10. CDR3 size: 19 residues. The germline V gene has CDR1 SGHRS and CDR2 YFSETQ. CDR3 in amino acids: CASSLYRGQVWSGANVLTF. In nucleotides, the CDR3 is TGCGCCAGCAGCTTGTATAGGGGACAGGTCTGGTCTGGGGCCAACGTCCTGACTTTC.

The J gene is TRBJ2-2, the V gene TRBV7-9, with a tentative D call TRBD1 (6 bases). Trimming removed 6 bases at V and 4 bases at J, with 12 bases between. This CDR3 contains 14 residues. Germline V gene sequence: CDR1 SEHNR, CDR2 FQNEAQ (reference sequence). CDR3 DNA sequence: TGTGCCAGCAGAGGGGGTCCCTTCACCGGGGAGCTGTTTTTT. This sequence encodes CASRGGPFTGELFF.

This chain links TRBV7-8 with TRBJ1-2; 10 bases are a match to TRBD1. The ends lost 5 bases at V and 4 bases at J; junction bases unmatched: 7. Looked up from germline, CDR1 is SGHVS and CDR2 is FQNEAQ. This CDR3 is built from 15 residues. The CDR3 loop reads CASSQRTGGSYGYTF. The CDR3, as DNA: TGTGCCAGCAGCCAGAGGACAGGGGGTAGCTATGGCTACACCTTC. Drawing the rest from reference TRBV7-8 and TRBJ1-2, the complete variable domain is GAGVSQSPRYKVAKRGQDVALRCDPISGHVSLFWYQQALGQGPEFLTYFQNEAQLDKSGLPSDRFFAERPEGSVSTLKIQRTQQEDSAVYLCASSQRTGGSYGYTFGSGTRLTVV.

The rearrangement joins TRBV19 to TRBJ1-2; the match to TRBD1 covers 9 bases. J gave up 4 bases and V 2 bases, and 2 bases lay outside the gene matches. This CDR3 is built from 14 residues. Germline CDR1 and CDR2: LNHDA and SQIVND (reference sequence). The CDR3 coding sequence is TGTGCCAGTAGTATAAGACAGGGGGGCTATGGCTACACCTTC. Encoded protein: CASSIRQGGYGYTF.

The genes are TRBV6-5 and TRBJ2-5; 7 nucleotides align to TRBD1. Trimming removed 7 bases from V and 5 bases from J; junction bases left unmatched: 13. Germline CDR1 MNHEY, CDR2 SVGAGI. The CDR3 extends over 15 amino acids. The CDR3 DNA reads as TGTGCCAGCACTCAGCGACAGGGCTTCGGGGAGACCCAGTACTTC. Its protein product is CASTQRQGFGETQYF.

This clone was seen just once. The genes are TRBV11-2 and TRBJ1-2; D call uncertain. The CDR3 has 14 amino acids. Germline CDR1 reads SGHAT; CDR2 reads FQNNGV. Trimming stripped 5 bases from V and 6 bases from J, with 16 bases between. In DNA form, the CDR3 reads TGTGCCAGCAGCCGTCAGGTGTGGGCAGATGGCTACACCTTC. Translation: CASSRQVWADGYTF.

The V and J genes are TRBV27 and TRBJ1-2; 9 nucleotides line up with TRBD1. The germline V gene encodes CDR1 MNHEY and CDR2 SMNVEV (reference sequence). With V trimmed by 9 bases and J by 4 bases, 3 bases remained unmatched. The CDR3 length is 12 residues. As DNA, the CDR3 is TGTGCCAGTGACAGGGGGGGCTATGGCTACACCTTC. This sequence encodes CASDRGGYGYTF.

The chain is built from TRBV19 and TRBJ2-1; TRBD2 matches 9 bases. The CDR3 loop spans 15 amino acids. Germline CDR1 LNHDA, CDR2 SQIVND (reference sequence). Trimming cost V 6 bases and J 4 bases; bases outside gene matches: 7. This CDR3 is CASSLSGSGYNEQFF. The CDR3 nucleotides read TGTGCCAGTAGCCTTAGCGGGAGTGGTTACAATGAGCAGTTCTTC.

The V call is TRBV18, the J call TRBJ1-1; no definite D call. Germline-derived CDR1 and CDR2 are KGHSH and LQKENI. This CDR3 is built from 14 residues. Trimming removed 3 bases from V and 8 bases from J, with 16 bases in between. CDR3 in amino acids: CASSPTSIELEAFF. Here the CDR3 DNA reads TGTGCCAGCTCACCCACGTCAATCGAGTTAGAAGCTTTCTTT.

This chain connects TRBV6-2 or TRBV6-3 to TRBJ2-3; 11 bases fit TRBD2. This CDR3 comprises 15 residues. J was trimmed by 3 bases and V by 2 bases; bases with no gene match: 1. The germline gives CDR1 MNHEY, CDR2 SVGEGT. The CDR3 DNA reads as TGTGCCAGCAGTTACCCTAGCGGGAGGACAGATACGCAGTATTTT. Protein sequence: CASSYPSGRTDTQYF.

The rearrangement uses TRBV6-5 and TRBJ2-5; 11 bases map to TRBD1. This CDR3 has 14 residues. The V gene end was trimmed by 8 bases and the J gene end by 5 bases; junction bases not matched to a gene: 7. Germline V gene data show CDR1 as MNHEY and CDR2 as SVGAGI. Here the CDR3 reads CASRRTGGRETQYF. CDR3 sequence (DNA): TGTGCCAGCCGCAGGACAGGGGGCAGGGAGACCCAGTACTTC.

This sequence joins TRBV6-5 and TRBJ2-7; 12 bases map to TRBD2. The V gene end was trimmed by 5 bases and the J gene end by 10 bases; junction bases not matched to a gene: 9. The CDR3 totals 14 residues. Germline CDR1 and CDR2: MNHEY and SVGAGI. The CDR3 DNA follows: TGTGCCAGCAGTAGACTAGCGGGAGTATCCCAACAGTACGTC. It is translated as CASSRLAGVSQQYV.

V and J are TRBV30 and TRBJ2-5; no reliable D call. Germline loops: CDR1 GTSNPN, CDR2 SVGIG (reference sequence). V lost 4 bases, J lost 5 bases, and 8 bases lay in between. The CDR3 totals 11 residues. The CDR3 region is CAWMNRETQYF. The CDR3, as DNA: TGTGCCTGGATGAATCGGGAGACCCAGTACTTC.

The gene calls are TRBV12-5 and TRBJ2-6, with D possibly being TRBD1 (6 bases). The CDR3 contains 16 residues. V gave up 4 bases and J gave up 1 base, with 11 bases separating them. The germline gives CDR1 LGHNT, CDR2 FRNRAP. The CDR3 spells CASGYRTGSGANVLTF. CDR3 coding DNA: TGTGCTAGTGGTTACAGAACAGGGTCTGGGGCCAACGTCCTGACTTTC.

The chain is built from TRBV3-1 (or the pseudogene TRBV3-2) and TRBJ2-3, with a weak D call TRBD2 (6 bases). Trimming took off 1 base at V and 1 base at J, with 15 bases between the two ends. CDR1 and CDR2 (germline): LGHDT, YNNKEL (reference sequence). The CDR3 has 17 residues. CDR3: CASSQVGDLGGTDTQYF. CDR3 sequence (DNA): TGTGCCAGCAGCCAAGTAGGGGACTTAGGAGGCACAGATACGCAGTATTTT.

This chain links TRBV2 with TRBJ2-7; 7 bases fit TRBD1. Germline CDR1 and CDR2: SNHLY and FYNNEI. V lost 8 bases, J lost 0 bases, and 1 base stayed unmatched. The CDR3 totals 12 residues. CDR3 coding DNA: TGTGCCAGCGGGACAGTCTCCTACGAGCAGTACTTC. Its protein is CASGTVSYEQYF. Based on the CDR3 plus reference TRBV2 and TRBJ2-7, the full variable domain is EPEVTQTPSHQVTQMGQEVILRCVPISNHLYFYWYRQILGQKVEFLVSFYNNEISEKSEIFDDQFSVERPDGSNFTLKIRSTKLEDSAMYFCASGTVSYEQYFGPGTRLTVT.

The chain carries TRBV5-1 and TRBJ2-6; perhaps TRBD2 as D (6 bases). The CDR3 has 14 residues. Germline V gene sequence: CDR1 SGHRS, CDR2 YFSETQ. Trimming cost V 8 bases and J 0 bases, with 9 bases left between them. Written as DNA, the CDR3 is TGCGCCAGTGCTAGCGTCTCTGGGGCCAACGTCCTGACTTTC. This encodes CASASVSGANVLTF.

The chain has TRBV4-3 and TRBJ1-1; 7 nucleotides match TRBD1. There are 14 residues in the CDR3. The junction had 5 bases not matched to a gene; V was cut back by 3 bases and J by 4 bases. From germline, CDR1 is LGHNA and CDR2 YSLEER. The CDR3 coding sequence is TGCGCCAGCAGCCAGACAGGGACGAGCACTGAAGCTTTCTTT. Translating it yields CASSQTGTSTEAFF.